A single sample is the source of the 10 T cell receptor beta chains below, sequenced in a study of CD8 T cells in Susac syndrome. The authors reverse transcribed roughly 0.5 to 1 ug RNA with random hexamers. TCRdb re-called the immunoSEQ multiplex PCR reads with MiXCR, one entry per CDR3 protein. Of about 80,000 distinct CDR3 sequences listed, 75% to 95% were seen once; the top ten hold just over 0.5%. The sequenced sample was CD8+ T cells from PBMCs. The source is a human donor with multiple sclerosis.

The chain uses TRBV28 and TRBJ1-1, with D unresolved. The V and J ends lost 7 bases and 7 bases respectively, with 16 bases between them. The CDR3 consists of 13 residues. Germline lookup yields CDR1 MDHEN and CDR2 SYDVKM. Here the CDR3 reads CASTFGGVGEAFF. The CDR3 bases are TGTGCCAGCACCTTCGGCGGGGTGGGTGAAGCTTTCTTT.

The rearrangement links TRBV11-2 to TRBJ2-2; no definite D call. Germline loops: CDR1 SGHAT, CDR2 FQNNGV. There are 12 residues in the CDR3. V lost 8 bases, J lost 5 bases, and 9 bases lay in between. The CDR3 reads CASGGLTGELFF. CDR3 coding DNA: TGTGCCAGCGGCGGATTAACCGGGGAGCTGTTTTTT.

The CDR3 region has the DNA TGTGCCAGTAGTAACTACGGATTGGCTGAAAAACTGTTTTTT. It specifies CASSNYGLAEKLFF. The chain links TRBV19 to TRBJ1-4; D is unresolved. Germline assignment: CDR1 LNHDA and CDR2 SQIVND (reference sequence). CDR3 length: 14 amino acids. V was clipped by 4 bases and J by 7 bases, with 13 bases between them.

This chain uses TRBV5-6 with TRBJ2-1; no firm D call. The CDR3 contains 17 residues. Trimming took off 1 base at V and 0 bases at J, with 14 bases between the two ends. Germline V gene sequence: CDR1 SGHDT, CDR2 YYEEEE. CDR3 in DNA: TGTGCCAGCAGCTTGTTGGTGGATCCCAGCTCCTACAATGAGCAGTTCTTC. It specifies CASSLLVDPSSYNEQFF.

This chain uses TRBV4-1 with TRBJ1-5; D gene ambiguous. The germline CDR1 and CDR2 sequences are MGHRA and YSYEKL. The CDR3 runs 16 residues. V lost 4 bases, J lost 2 bases, and 15 bases lay in between. CDR3 nucleotide sequence: TGCGCCAGCAGCCCTTACATCGTTAGAGGCAATCAGCCCCAGCATTTT. Encoded protein: CASSPYIVRGNQPQHF.

A single count supports this clonotype. The chain is built from TRBV20-1 and TRBJ1-1; D gene uncertain. The germline gives CDR1 DFQATT, CDR2 SNEGSKA (reference sequence). This CDR3 has 13 amino acids. V was shortened by 1 base and J by 6 bases, with 12 bases between the two germline ends. Here the CDR3 DNA reads TGCAGTGCTAGAGTGCCGGGTGGACCTGAAGCTTTCTTT. Translated: CSARVPGGPEAFF.

This rearrangement joins TRBV7-2 to TRBJ2-7; TRBD2 matches at 10 bases. CDR3 size: 14 residues. The junction had 6 bases not matched to a gene; V was cut back by 5 bases and J by 5 bases. Per germline, CDR1 SGHTA and CDR2 FQGNSA. The CDR3 region has the DNA TGTGCCAGCAGCGTGGGACTAGCGTTCGACGAGCAGTACTTC. It translates to CASSVGLAFDEQYF. Filled out from reference TRBV7-2 and TRBJ2-7, the complete variable domain reads GAGVSQSPSNKVTEKGKDVELRCDPISGHTALYWYRQSLGQGLEFLIYFQGNSAPDKSGLPSDRFSAERTGGSVSTLTIQRTQQEDSAVYLCASSVGLAFDEQYFGPGTRLTVT.

The chain carries TRBV4-1 and TRBJ1-2; perhaps TRBD1 as D (5 bases). V was cut by 4 bases and J by 12 bases, with 18 bases left in between. Germline CDR1 MGHRA, CDR2 YSYEKL. The CDR3 contains 13 residues. For the CDR3, the DNA is TGCGCCAGCAGCCCCAGCCGGGCCAGGGTGAACACCTTC. It yields the protein CASSPSRARVNTF.

The genes are TRBV2 and TRBJ1-1; tentatively, D is TRBD1 (5 bases). Germline CDR1 is SNHLY and CDR2 is FYNNEI. The CDR3 has 13 residues. With 2 bases removed from V and 3 bases from J, the gap between germline ends came to 7 bases. The chain's CDR3 is CASSEWGDTEAFF. As DNA, the CDR3 is TGTGCCAGCAGTGAATGGGGGGACACTGAAGCTTTCTTT.

The V call is TRBV6-7, the J call TRBJ1-4; TRBD1 agrees at 8 bases. TRBV6-7 is known as an ORF, though its function is uncertain. The CDR3 runs to 14 residues. V trimming: 6 bases; J trimming: 4 bases; junction bases outside the gene matches: 4. CDR3 region: CASSLTGGNEKLFF. In nucleotides, the CDR3 is TGTGCCAGCAGCTTAACAGGGGGTAATGAAAAACTGTTTTTT.